The rows below give T cell receptor beta chains drawn from one sample of a study of T cells in Graves' hyperthyroidism and ophthalmopathy. Via MiXCR, TCRdb re-called the multiplex PCR reads, giving one row per CDR3 protein. Of roughly 130,000 distinct CDR3 sequences listed, more than 20% are singletons. The sample was blood. The receptor set was obtained from a woman aged 45 to 65 with Graves' hyperthyroidism that later progressed to Graves' ophthalmopathy. CDR3s include the opening cysteine and the closing phenylalanine or tryptophan. The D gene is left open where the match is weak.

TRBD2,TRBV20-1,TRBJ2-1,CSGQTSGHYNEQFF
NA,TRBV2,TRBJ2-5,CASSRAVSETQYF
NA,TRBV5-1,TRBJ1-1,CASHTRGDTEAFF
TRBD2,TRBV11-3,TRBJ2-1,CASSLREGNEQFF
NA,TRBV20-1,TRBJ2-3,CSARGGDSTDTQYF
NA,TRBV6-1,TRBJ2-1,CASSLLFGSYNEQFF
NA,TRBV12-3/TRBV12-4,TRBJ1-6,CASSRLTSGSSPLHF
TRBD1,TRBV28,TRBJ2-7,CASRGWTGSYEQYF
TRBD1,TRBV11-2,TRBJ2-7,CASSLLLQGASYEQYF
TRBD1,TRBV4-1,TRBJ1-1,CASSQMWGAGTANTEAFF
NA,TRBV12-3/TRBV12-4,TRBJ2-7,CASSSPWGSSYEQYF
TRBD1,TRBV20-1,TRBJ2-7,CSALTGPYEQYF
TRBD1,TRBV5-1,TRBJ2-7,CASSPGTGGTGYEQYF
TRBD2,TRBV20-1,TRBJ2-7,CSARGASGRPSYEQYF
NA,TRBV29-1,TRBJ2-2,CSAIGQTNTGELFF
NA,TRBV18,TRBJ2-4,CASSPTGPGTSKNIQYF
NA,TRBV20-1,TRBJ2-1,CSARPAVSYNEQFF
NA,TRBV20-1,TRBJ2-7,CSAHPRRGLSYEQYF
TRBD2,TRBV5-1,TRBJ2-1,CASRPDLRAGGTVNEQFF
NA,TRBV24-1,TRBJ2-5,CATSDLEDYYF
NA,TRBV3-1,TRBJ2-1,CASSHSDYPAGEQFF
TRBD1,TRBV12-3/TRBV12-4,TRBJ2-5,CASSPGTGLLETQYF
TRBD2,TRBV7-9,TRBJ2-1,CASRGVAGGRVNEQFF
NA,TRBV18,TRBJ2-7,CASSPPGVRTYEQYF